A single sample gave rise to the 24 T cell receptor beta chains below, sequenced in a study of long-term antiretroviral therapy in people with HIV. The assay, immunoSEQ v3.0, was run at survey level. TCRdb's table, derived via immunoSEQ multiplex PCR, lists solely in-frame clones and lacks some. The data show 20,000 to 30,000 clones, over 85% seen once. The sequences come from unsorted PBMCs, collected about 4.9 years after starting antiretroviral therapy. The receptors derive from a woman in her fifties or sixties with HIV.

The chain recombines TRBV29-1 with TRBJ1-1, with 9 bases aligning to TRBD1. The CDR3 runs to 15 residues. Germline-derived CDR1 and CDR2 are SQVTM and ANQGSEA. Trimming took 4 bases from V and 1 from J; bases not matched to a gene: 7. CDR3 protein: CSVGGTGISNTEAFF. CDR3 nucleotides: TGCAGCGTTGGGGGGACAGGGATTTCGAACACTGAAGCTTTCTTT.

The chain uses TRBV6-5 and TRBJ2-7; TRBD1 or TRBD2 may be the D gene (7 bases each). CDR1 and CDR2 (germline): MNHEY, SVGAGI. The germline V and J ends were trimmed by 6 bases and 4 bases, with 19 bases remaining between them. The CDR3 spans 15 residues. The CDR3 sequence is CASSPGQGGNYEQYF. In DNA form, the CDR3 reads TGTGCCAGCAGCCCCGGGCAGGGGGGGAATTACGAGCAGTACTTC.

This chain links TRBV19 with TRBJ2-7; D remains ambiguous. CDR1 is LNHDA, CDR2 SQIVND, per germline (reference sequence). There are 16 residues in the CDR3. V was pared by 6 bases and J by 2 bases, with 20 bases between. CDR3 DNA: TGTGCCAGTAGACCGAGTGAAATAGGCCAGACCTACGAGCAGTACTTC. Encoded protein: CASRPSEIGQTYEQYF.

The genes are TRBV4-3 and TRBJ2-7, with TRBD1 matching 7 bases. The V segment lost 0 bases and the J segment 3 bases; nucleotides outside the gene matches: 11. The length of the CDR3 is 17 residues. The germline gives CDR1 LGHNA, CDR2 YSLEER. CDR3 residues: CASSQDLGRGIGYEQYF. In DNA, the CDR3 is TGCGCCAGCAGCCAAGATCTTGGCAGGGGGATAGGCTACGAGCAGTACTTC.

This clone has only one observation. V and J are TRBV28 and TRBJ2-2; D unclear. CDR1 and CDR2 from the germline V gene are MDHEN and SYDVKM. V lost 8 bases and J 0 bases, leaving 4 bases between the germline ends. The CDR3 covers 12 residues. The CDR3 spells CASFSNTGELFF. The CDR3 DNA reads as TGTGCCAGCTTCTCGAACACCGGGGAGCTGTTTTTT.

This clone has a handful of counts. This sequence joins TRBV4-2 and TRBJ2-3; D is possibly TRBD2 (6 bases). The V end lost 1 base, the J end lost 5 bases, and 16 bases lay between the germline ends. CDR3 size: 16 residues. Germline assignment: CDR1 LGHNA and CDR2 YNFKEQ. The CDR3 protein is CASSQVSGVGGDTQYF. For the CDR3, the DNA is TGTGCCAGCAGCCAAGTATCGGGAGTTGGGGGAGATACGCAGTATTTT.

The V call is TRBV2, the J call TRBJ2-7; no clear D. This CDR3 region has 15 residues. Per germline, CDR1 SNHLY and CDR2 FYNNEI. Deletions cut 3 bases from V and 0 bases from J, with 12 bases between. The CDR3: CASSEVRTSSYEQYF. The CDR3 coding sequence is TGTGCCAGCAGTGAGGTCAGGACCTCCTCCTACGAGCAGTACTTC.

This clone was observed a single time. The rearrangement joins TRBV27 to TRBJ2-7, with D tentatively TRBD2 (6 bases). The V and J ends lost 3 bases and 6 bases respectively, with 15 bases between them. The CDR3 is 14 amino acids. Germline V gives CDR1 MNHEY, CDR2 SMNVEV (reference sequence). CDR3 residues: CASSFSGAIGEQYF. CDR3 DNA sequence: TGTGCCAGCAGTTTCTCGGGAGCAATTGGCGAGCAGTACTTC.

The chain couples TRBV4-1 to TRBJ2-7; D unresolved. The CDR3 is 18 residues long. The V and J ends lost 5 bases and 0 bases respectively, with 23 bases between them. CDR1 MGHRA and CDR2 YSYEKL come from the germline V gene. The CDR3 sequence is CASSSSVVLAGNSYEQYF. DNA for the CDR3: TGCGCCAGCAGCTCAAGTGTCGTTTTGGCAGGAAACTCCTACGAGCAGTACTTC.

The CDR3 reads CASSLELAGPYEQYF. CDR3 in DNA: TGTGCCAGCAGCTTGGAACTAGCGGGACCCTACGAGCAGTACTTC. The chain recombines TRBV5-4 with TRBJ2-7, with 10 positions matching TRBD2. With 0 bases clipped from V and 2 bases from J, the junction kept 2 bases outside the gene matches. Germline CDR1 SGHNT, CDR2 YYREEE (reference sequence). CDR3 length equals 15 residues.

The chain recombines TRBV2 with TRBJ2-1; D unclear. With 1 base removed from V and 0 bases from J, the gap between germline ends came to 10 bases. This CDR3 region has 16 residues. Germline CDR1 reads SNHLY; CDR2 reads FYNNEI. In DNA, the CDR3 is TGTGCCAGCAGTGAAGGCCGGTCGAGCTCCTACAATGAGCAGTTCTTC. Translating gives CASSEGRSSSYNEQFF.

This chain joins TRBV6-6 and TRBJ2-1; 9 nucleotides agree with TRBD1. Germline V gene lookup returns CDR1 MNHNY and CDR2 SVGAGI (reference sequence). The CDR3 runs 14 residues. After removal of 6 bases from V and 7 bases from J, the junction contained 7 bases not matched to a gene. CDR3: CASRGQGTSNEQFF. In DNA, the CDR3 is TGTGCCAGCAGAGGACAGGGGACCTCAAATGAGCAGTTCTTC.

This clone was recorded once. J is TRBJ2-7 and V is TRBV12-1; the table names TRBD1, a call not compared with the DNA. TRBV12-1 represents a pseudogene. This CDR3 has 13 residues. This CDR3 is CASSLIGVYEQYF. The CDR3 DNA is TGTGCCAGCAGCTTAATAGGGGTCTACGAGCAGTACTTC.

This clone was found once. This chain uses TRBV5-1 with TRBJ1-5; D is perhaps TRBD1 (5 bases). Germline assignment: CDR1 SGHRS and CDR2 YFSETQ. Trimming removed 0 bases at V and 7 bases at J, with 11 bases between. The CDR3 length is 14 residues. CDR3 protein: CASSLEGIGQPQHF. Here the CDR3 DNA reads TGCGCCAGCAGCTTGGAGGGGATCGGACAGCCCCAGCATTTT.

V and J are TRBV25-1 and TRBJ2-3; 9 positions agree with TRBD2. V lost 5 bases to trimming and J lost 4 bases; unmatched junction nucleotides: 7. The CDR3 is 15 amino acids. Germline CDR1 and CDR2: MGHDK and SYGVNS. CDR3 nucleotide sequence: TGTGCCAGCAGTATTAGCGGGAGTAGGGCAGATACGCAGTATTTT. Translation gives CASSISGSRADTQYF.

The chain couples TRBV11-3 to TRBJ1-1; no definite D call. Per the germline V gene, CDR1 is SGHNT and CDR2 is YENEEA. Trimming took off 1 base at V and 8 bases at J, with 11 bases between the two ends. The CDR3 consists of 13 residues. CDR3 bases: TGTGCCAGCAGCTTAGTTGGGAGTTCAGAAGCTTTCTTT. This sequence encodes CASSLVGSSEAFF.

In its sample, this clone was seen once. CDR3 DNA: TGCGCCAGCAGCCAAGGTGGAGCGTTCCCCTACGAGCAGTACTTC. It is translated as CASSQGGAFPYEQYF. The chain has TRBV4-1 and TRBJ2-7; no firm D call. Trimming removed 1 base at V and 2 bases at J, with 12 bases between. The CDR3 loop spans 15 amino acids. Germline-derived CDR1 and CDR2 are MGHRA and YSYEKL.

The J gene is TRBJ1-4, the V gene TRBV6-4; D unclear. Germline V CDR1 and CDR2: MRHNA, SNTAGT. This CDR3 region has 13 residues. Trimming shortened V by 9 bases and J by 6 bases, and 14 bases separated the two germline ends. The CDR3 DNA reads as TGTGCCAGGGTATCTACTAAGGATGAAAAACTGTTTTTT. Amino acids: CARVSTKDEKLFF.

The rearrangement uses TRBV30 and TRBJ2-1; TRBD2 matches 8 bases. Germline assignment: CDR1 GTSNPN and CDR2 SVGIG (reference sequence). V lost 6 bases to trimming and J lost 10 bases; unmatched junction nucleotides: 8. The CDR3 is made up of 12 amino acids. The CDR3 bases are TGTGCCTGTTCGGGGGGCGGGAGGGAGCAGTTCTTC. Its protein is CACSGGGREQFF.

This clone showed up just once. The rearrangement links TRBV7-9 to TRBJ1-4; a weak D match, TRBD1 (5 bases). From germline, CDR1 is SEHNR and CDR2 FQNEAQ (reference sequence). The CDR3 contains 15 residues. The V end was cut by 1 base, the J end by 3 bases, with 9 bases between. This CDR3 reads CASSLGGAANEKLFF. CDR3 nucleotides: TGTGCCAGCAGCTTAGGAGGGGCGGCTAATGAAAAACTGTTTTTT.

The chain employs TRBV13 and TRBJ1-5; D gene ambiguous. This CDR3 has 12 residues. Trimming took off 6 bases at V and 4 bases at J, with 7 bases between the two ends. Germline lookup yields CDR1 PRHDT and CDR2 FYEKMQ (reference sequence). The CDR3 bases are TGTGCCAGCAGGTTACAGAATCAGCCCCAGCATTTT. Translation gives CASRLQNQPQHF.

This clone came up once. The genes are TRBV29-1 and TRBJ2-7; TRBD1 matches 9 bases. V shed 4 bases and J 4 bases; nucleotides not matched to a gene: 5. CDR3 length: 13 amino acids. Germline-derived CDR1 and CDR2 are SQVTM and ANQGSEA. The CDR3 loop reads CSVGPGQGYEQYF. The CDR3 nucleotides read TGCAGCGTTGGTCCCGGACAGGGGTACGAGCAGTACTTC.

This chain uses TRBV5-1 with TRBJ2-1; 7 bases agree with TRBD2. V lost 2 bases, J lost 4 bases, and 3 bases stayed unmatched. The CDR3 consists of 14 residues. The germline CDR1 and CDR2 sequences are SGHRS and YFSETQ. The CDR3 region has the DNA TGCGCCAGCAGCTTAGCGGGATCTTACAATGAGCAGTTCTTC. Its translation: CASSLAGSYNEQFF.

The chain recombines TRBV19 with TRBJ1-1; TRBD1 agrees at 7 bases. With V trimmed by 8 bases and J by 1 base, 16 bases remained unmatched. CDR1 and CDR2 (germline): LNHDA, SQIVND (reference sequence). The CDR3 sequence is 17 residues long. CDR3 DNA: TGTGCCAGTTCCCAAGGGGGCACTCTGACGCGGAACACTGAAGCTTTCTTT. Translated: CASSQGGTLTRNTEAFF.